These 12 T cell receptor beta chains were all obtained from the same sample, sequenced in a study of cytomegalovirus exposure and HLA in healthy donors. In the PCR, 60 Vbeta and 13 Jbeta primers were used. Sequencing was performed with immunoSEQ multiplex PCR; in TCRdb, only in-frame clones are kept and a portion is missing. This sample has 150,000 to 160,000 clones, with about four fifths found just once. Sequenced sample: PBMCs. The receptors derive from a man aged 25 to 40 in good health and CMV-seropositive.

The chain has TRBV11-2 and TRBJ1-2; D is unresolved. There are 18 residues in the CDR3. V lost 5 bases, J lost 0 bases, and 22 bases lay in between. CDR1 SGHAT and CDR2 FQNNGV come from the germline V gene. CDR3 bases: TGTGCCAGCAGCCTCGAGGGAATCCTAAGTTCATCTAACTATGGCTACACCTTC. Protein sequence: CASSLEGILSSSNYGYTF.

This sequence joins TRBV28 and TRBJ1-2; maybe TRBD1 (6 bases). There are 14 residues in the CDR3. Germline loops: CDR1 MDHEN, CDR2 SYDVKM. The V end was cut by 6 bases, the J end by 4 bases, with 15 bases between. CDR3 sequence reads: CASRAGAGTYGYTF. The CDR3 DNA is TGTGCCAGCAGAGCGGGGGCCGGTACCTATGGCTACACCTTC.

This chain's CDR3 is CAWNIGAGGSYNEQFF. As DNA, the CDR3 is TGTGCCTGGAATATAGGAGCGGGAGGATCCTACAATGAGCAGTTCTTC. This rearrangement joins TRBV30 to TRBJ2-1; 9 positions match TRBD2. The trim removed 4 bases at V and 1 base at J, leaving 8 bases unmatched. The CDR3 sequence is 16 residues long. Germline-derived CDR1 and CDR2 are GTSNPN and SVGIG (reference sequence).

The CDR3 here is CASSKKQGSYEQYF. CDR3 in DNA: TGTGCCAGCAGTAAAAAACAGGGTTCCTACGAGCAGTACTTC. The chain recombines TRBV27 with TRBJ2-7, with D maybe TRBD1 (6 bases). Germline V gives CDR1 MNHEY, CDR2 SMNVEV (reference sequence). V lost 5 bases and J lost 1, with 12 bases in between. The CDR3 length is 14 residues.

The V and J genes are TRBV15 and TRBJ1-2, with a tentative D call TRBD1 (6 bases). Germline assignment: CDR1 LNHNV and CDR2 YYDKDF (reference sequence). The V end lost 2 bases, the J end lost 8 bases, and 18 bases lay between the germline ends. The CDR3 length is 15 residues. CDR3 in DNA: TGTGCCACCAGCAGACCCGAACAGGGATGGGGCGGCTACACCTTC. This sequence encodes CATSRPEQGWGGYTF. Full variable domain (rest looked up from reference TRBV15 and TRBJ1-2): DAMVIQNPRYQVTQFGKPVTLSCSQTLNHNVMYWYQQKSSQAPKLLFHYYDKDFNNEADTPDNFQSRRPNTSFCFLDIRSPGLGDTAMYLCATSRPEQGWGGYTFGSGTRLTVV.

CDR3 amino acids: CASSLERVGTDTQYF. In DNA, the CDR3 is TGCGCCAGCAGCTTGGAACGGGTGGGCACAGATACGCAGTATTTT. This chain links TRBV5-1 with TRBJ2-3; D ambiguous. V was pared by 0 bases and J by 1 base, with 9 bases between. The germline gives CDR1 SGHRS, CDR2 YFSETQ. CDR3 length equals 15 residues.

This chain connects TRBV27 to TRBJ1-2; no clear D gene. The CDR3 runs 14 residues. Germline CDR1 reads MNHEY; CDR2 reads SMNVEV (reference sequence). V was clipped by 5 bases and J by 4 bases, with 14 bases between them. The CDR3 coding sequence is TGTGCCAGCAGTCTTGAGGGAGGTGGCTATGGCTACACCTTC. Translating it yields CASSLEGGGYGYTF.

CDR3 nucleotide sequence: TGTGCCTGGATGGGCAGCTCCTACGAGCAGTACTTC. This sequence encodes CAWMGSSYEQYF. This chain uses TRBV30 with TRBJ2-7; D gene unclear. Germline CDR1 is GTSNPN and CDR2 is SVGIG (reference sequence). V lost 4 bases, J lost 0 bases, and 7 bases lay in between. The CDR3 spans 12 residues.

CDR3 protein: CASSFPQNTEAFF. CDR3 bases: TGTGCCAGCAGTTTCCCACAGAACACTGAAGCTTTCTTT. The chain joins TRBV6-6 to TRBJ1-1; D ambiguous. This CDR3 spans 13 amino acids. The V gene lost 4 bases and the J gene lost 1 base, with 7 bases spanning the gap. Germline CDR1 MNHNY, CDR2 SVGAGI (reference sequence).

The DNA of the CDR3 is TGTGCCAGCAGCTTAGGCCAGCGGGAGGACTCCTACGAGCAGTACTTC. Translation: CASSLGQREDSYEQYF. This chain uses TRBV7-3 with TRBJ2-7, with 9 bases matching TRBD2. V lost 2 bases to trimming and J lost 0 bases; unmatched junction nucleotides: 5. CDR3 size: 16 residues. Germline CDR1 reads SGHTA; CDR2 reads FQGTGA.

CDR3 sequence: CASSSNHSPTQHF. CDR3 bases: TGTGCCAGCAGCTCCAACCACAGCCCGACCCAGCATTTT. J is TRBJ1-5 and V is TRBV7-9; D is uncertain. CDR3 length: 13 residues. Trimming took 4 bases from V and 11 from J, leaving 15 bases between them. The germline V gene encodes CDR1 SEHNR and CDR2 FQNEAQ (reference sequence).

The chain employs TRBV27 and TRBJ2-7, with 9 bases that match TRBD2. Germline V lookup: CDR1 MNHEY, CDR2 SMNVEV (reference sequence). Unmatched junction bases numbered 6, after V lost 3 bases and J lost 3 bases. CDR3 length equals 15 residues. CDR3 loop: CASSFSGTSFYEQYF. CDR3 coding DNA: TGTGCCAGCAGTTTCTCAGGGACTAGCTTCTACGAGCAGTACTTC.